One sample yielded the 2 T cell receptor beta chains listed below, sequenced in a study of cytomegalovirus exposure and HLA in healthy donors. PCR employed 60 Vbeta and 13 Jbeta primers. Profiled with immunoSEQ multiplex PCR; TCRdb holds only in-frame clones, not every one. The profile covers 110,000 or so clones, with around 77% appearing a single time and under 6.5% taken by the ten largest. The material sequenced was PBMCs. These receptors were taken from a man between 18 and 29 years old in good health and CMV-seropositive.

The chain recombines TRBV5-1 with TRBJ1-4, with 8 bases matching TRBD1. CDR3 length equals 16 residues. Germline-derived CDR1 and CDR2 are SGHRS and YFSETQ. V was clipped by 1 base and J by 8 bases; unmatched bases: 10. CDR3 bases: TGCGCCAGCAGCTTGAAGGGCAGGGGGCGCGAGGAAAAACTGTTTTTT. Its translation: CASSLKGRGREEKLFF. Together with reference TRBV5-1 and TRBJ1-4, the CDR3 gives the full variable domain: KAGVTQTPRYLIKTRGQQVTLSCSPISGHRSVSWYQQTPGQGLQFLFEYFSETQRNKGNFPGRFSGRQFSNSRSEMNVSTLELGDSALYLCASSLKGRGREEKLFFGSGTQLSVL.

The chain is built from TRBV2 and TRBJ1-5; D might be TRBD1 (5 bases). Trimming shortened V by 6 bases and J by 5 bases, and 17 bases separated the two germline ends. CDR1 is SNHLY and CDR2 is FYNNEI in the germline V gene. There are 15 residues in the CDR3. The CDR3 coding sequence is TGTGCCAGCAGCTTACCGCCGGCGGGGGATCAGCCCCAGCATTTT. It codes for CASSLPPAGDQPQHF. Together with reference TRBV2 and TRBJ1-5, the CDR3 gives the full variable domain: EPEVTQTPSHQVTQMGQEVILRCVPISNHLYFYWYRQILGQKVEFLVSFYNNEISEKSEIFDDQFSVERPDGSNFTLKIRSTKLEDSAMYFCASSLPPAGDQPQHFGDGTRLSIL.